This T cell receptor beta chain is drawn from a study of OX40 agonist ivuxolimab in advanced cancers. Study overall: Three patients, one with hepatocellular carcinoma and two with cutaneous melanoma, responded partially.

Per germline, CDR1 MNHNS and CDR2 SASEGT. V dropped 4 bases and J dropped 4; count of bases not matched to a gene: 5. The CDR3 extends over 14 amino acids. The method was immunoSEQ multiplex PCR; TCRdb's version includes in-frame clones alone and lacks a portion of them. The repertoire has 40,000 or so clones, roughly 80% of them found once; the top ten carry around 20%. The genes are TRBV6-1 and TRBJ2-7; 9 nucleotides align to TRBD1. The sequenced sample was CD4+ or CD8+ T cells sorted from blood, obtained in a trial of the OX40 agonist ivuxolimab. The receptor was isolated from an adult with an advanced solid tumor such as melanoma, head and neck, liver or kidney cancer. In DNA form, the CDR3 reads TGTGCCAGCAGTGCTGGGACAGGGAGGTACGAGCAGTACTTC. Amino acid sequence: CASSAGTGRYEQYF.